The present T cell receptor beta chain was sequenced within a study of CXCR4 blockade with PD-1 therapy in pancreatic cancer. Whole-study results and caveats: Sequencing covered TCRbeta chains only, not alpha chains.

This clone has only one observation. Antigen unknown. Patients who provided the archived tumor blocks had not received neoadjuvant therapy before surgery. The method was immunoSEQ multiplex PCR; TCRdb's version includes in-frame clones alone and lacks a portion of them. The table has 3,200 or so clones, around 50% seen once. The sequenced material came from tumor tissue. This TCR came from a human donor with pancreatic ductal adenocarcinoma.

CDR3 DNA sequence: TGTGCCAGCAGTTACTTGGCCTCTGGGGCCAACGTCCTGACTTTC. Residues: CASSYLASGANVLTF. The chain recombines TRBV6-8 with TRBJ2-6; D not resolved. This CDR3 contains 15 residues. V was shortened by 1 base and J by 0 bases, with 4 bases between the two germline ends. Germline V gene sequence: CDR1 MNHGY, CDR2 SAAAGT.